This T cell receptor (beta chain) was identified in a study of human T cells and chemical hapten exposure (dated by TCRdb to the early 2020s). At the level of the whole study: For sensitization, 2% DPC in acetone was applied to a roughly 2 cm by roughly 2 cm area of upper inner arm skin. Twenty-nine alopecia patients provided blood for TCR sequencing at one to four time points (pre-sensitization, 2, 6 and 24 weeks). Libraries were pooled for sequencing, and variation in per-sample TCR yields was attributed mainly to small differences in library volumes within the pool. Alopecia areata with under or over 50% scalp involvement, alopecia totalis and alopecia universalis were represented in the patient cohort, which was mostly female. Throughout the approximately 24-week study period, patients were also given weekly therapeutic DPC doses on the scalp. Blood samples were taken from patients before sensitization (week 0) and then at 2, 6 and about 24 weeks after DPC sensitization. In alopecia patients, the study followed how the peripheral blood TCR repertoire changed in vivo over primary and secondary sensitization to diphenylcyclopropenone (DPC), a hapten. Patch testing was done on the upper back using Finn chambers containing 0.01% DPC, and results were scored after 6 days according to International Contact Dermatitis Research Group standards.

Overall study results and their limits: After repeated subsampling, changes were observed in the strength of the expansion versus patch-test correlation and in the threshold at which the correlation became significant. The number of TCRs above 1 in 1000 frequency did not change with DPC sensitization; there was no evidence of global repertoire structure alterations. Patch test score correlated positively with the number of PT1 expanded TCRs, reaching significance at thresholds 8, 16 and 32 but not at 4. Expanded TCRs formed significantly more large CDR3 similarity clusters than pre-sensitization or healthy control sets, consistent with antigen-driven responses. Because every patient had alopecia, a presumed autoimmune disease, the patients' immune response might differ from that of healthy individuals.

What this sample's time point label stands for: patch test 2, 6 weeks after DPC sensitization. What this sample's treatment or condition label stands for: therapeutic diphenylcyclopropenone sensitization with weekly scalp DPC. Blood at each patch-test visit was drawn before the patch test was applied. Patients were considered eligible if aged 18 to 70, diagnosed with alopecia and deemed suitable for DPC therapy, and patients were excluded if pregnant. Total RNA was extracted from unfractionated whole blood collected in Tempus Blood RNA tubes. CDR1 and CDR2, per the germline V gene, are SGDLS and YYNGEE. From the cysteine up to the phenylalanine, the CDR3 has a length of 18 residues. The DNA shown is the 54-base CDR3, in frame from base 1. The germline ends are 20 bases apart after V is trimmed by 0 bases and J by 7 bases. The sample holds many counts of this clonotype. Its antigen has not been determined. It has no much larger one-base neighbor in the sample; base qualities were not kept.

Receptor libraries were prepared by RACE. Sequencing instrument: NextSeq 500. During library preparation, unique molecular identifiers were attached to individual cDNA molecules so that TCRs could be counted quantitatively and reproducibly. From each blood RNA sample, both TCR alpha and TCR beta chains were sequenced. The authors' pipeline ran thus. The median number of TCRs per sample was roughly 98,000, ranging from about 23,224 to 750,000. The Decombinator software suite was used to annotate V, J and CDR3 in the TCR reads. To make PS versus PT1 abundance plots, every sample was subsampled to the same number of TCRs (28,000). Expanded TCRs were defined as absent before sensitization and observed at least eight times at the 2-week time point. TCRdb reran the public reads through fastp at Q25 and MiXCR, keeping productive beta chains. Rows with a matching CDR3 protein are joined into one entry that keeps the most common DNA and genes. The authors' filters were not applied to this entry. The sample table contains 330,000 or so distinct CDR3 sequences; only one count was recorded for roughly 6.3% of them. The ten most abundant clones make up 4.5% to 6% of the sample.

This clonotype was obtained from a young woman with alopecia areata. Some clones in this sample may be carry-over from other donors' samples. The specimen was whole blood, collected in connection with sensitization to the hapten diphenylcyclopropenone (DPC). The rearrangement combines TRBV9 with TRBJ1-6, with the D segment identity uncertain. The CDR3: CASSVVLGSVEVNSPLHF. The nucleotides read TGTGCCAGCAGCGTAGTTCTGGGATCGGTAGAGGTCAATTCACCCCTCCACTTT. The CDR3, completed at both ends by the reference TRBV9 and TRBJ1-6 genes, gives the full variable domain DSGVTQTPKHLITATGQRVTLRCSPRSGDLSVYWYQQSLDQGLQFLIQYYNGEERAKGNILERFSAQQFPDLHSELNLSSLELGDSALYFCASSVVLGSVEVNSPLHFGNGTRLTVT.